These T cell receptor beta chains were read from a single sample in a study of blood T cell repertoires in COVID-19. The table came from immunoSEQ multiplex PCR; TCRdb's copy has only in-frame clones and leaves some out. This table holds 150,000 to 200,000 clones, approximately 90% found once. Source material: PBMCs or T cells enriched from blood (not recorded which). The source of these receptors is a woman between 45 and 65 years old who had recovered from COVID-19. The CDR3 runs from the conserved cysteine through the conserved F or W. D genes are given only for firm matches. Size tells how often a clone was seen (once, few, many) or the class of an expanded clone, and some rows leave it out.

V gene	clone size	D gene	CDR3 length	J gene	CDR3 DNA	CDR3 protein
TRBV4-2	NA	TRBD1	17	TRBJ2-2	TGTGCCAGCAGCCAAGAAGGGACAGGTTACCGGACCGGGGAGCTGTTTTTT	CASSQEGTGYRTGELFF
TRBV19	NA	TRBD1	14	TRBJ1-2	TGTGCCAGTAGTATCCAGGGGGCGAACTATGGCTACACCTTC	CASSIQGANYGYTF
TRBV9	NA	TRBD1	14	TRBJ2-1	TGTGCCAGCAGCGTCGGGACAGCTTACAATGAGCAGTTCTTC	CASSVGTAYNEQFF
TRBV19	NA	TRBD1	15	TRBJ1-3	TGTGCCAGTAGACCTGACAGGGCTGATGGAAACACCATATATTTT	CASRPDRADGNTIYF
TRBV4-1	NA	TRBD1	13	TRBJ1-2	TGCGCCAGCAGCCAAGGGACAGGCGTATCCTACACCTTC	CASSQGTGVSYTF
TRBV9	NA	NA	15	TRBJ1-4	TGTGCCAGCAGCGTAGGGGAGGGTCGGCATGAAAAACTGTTTTTT	CASSVGEGRHEKLFF
TRBV7-2	NA	TRBD1	15	TRBJ2-5	TGTGCCAGCAGTCCGGACAGGGGGCGCGAGGAGACCCAGTACTTC	CASSPDRGREETQYF
TRBV7-2	NA	NA	15	TRBJ1-1	TGTGCCAGCAGCTCCTCGGGGGGGGGCAACACTGAAGCTTTCTTT	CASSSSGGGNTEAFF
TRBV15	once	NA	13	TRBJ2-7	TGTGCCACCAGCAGAGGACAGGTCTACGAGCAGTACTTC	CATSRGQVYEQYF
TRBV7-9	few	NA	14	TRBJ1-2	TGTGCCAGCAGCTTAGACGGACAGATCTATGGCTACACCTTC	CASSLDGQIYGYTF
TRBV19	NA	TRBD2	15	TRBJ2-5	TGTGCCAGTAGTCCAGGACTAGCGGGGCAAGAGACCCAGTACTTC	CASSPGLAGQETQYF
TRBV11-2	NA	TRBD2	16	TRBJ2-3	TGTGCCAGCAGCTTCTCCTCTAGCGGGGGGGCAGATACGCAGTATTTT	CASSFSSSGGADTQYF
TRBV27	NA	NA	14	TRBJ2-1	TGTGCCAGCAGTCCCCAGCCCAGGTACAATGAGCAGTTCTTC	CASSPQPRYNEQFF
TRBV7-9	NA	TRBD1	16	TRBJ1-2	TGTGCCAGCAGCTTAGGGGGGGGACAGGCCCTCCATGGCTACACCTTC	CASSLGGGQALHGYTF
TRBV9	NA	TRBD1	14	TRBJ2-5	TGTGCCAGCAGCGGTGGGACAGTTCAAGAGACCCAGTACTTC	CASSGGTVQETQYF
TRBV6-5	NA	TRBD1	15	TRBJ1-6	TGTGCCAGCAGCCAGACCGGGACAGGGGTTTCACCCCTCCACTTT	CASSQTGTGVSPLHF
TRBV6-2/TRBV6-3	NA	NA	17	TRBJ2-7	TGTGCCAGCAGTTACTCGAAGGTAGGGAGGGGGTCCTACGAGCAGTACTTC	CASSYSKVGRGSYEQYF
TRBV7-8	NA	NA	15	TRBJ2-5	TGTGCCAGCAGCTTAGTAGGACTCCCGAGCCCAACCCAGTACTTC	CASSLVGLPSPTQYF
TRBV4-3	NA	NA	14	TRBJ1-2	TGCGCCAGCAGCCAGGAGGGCGGAAACTATGGCTACACCTTC	CASSQEGGNYGYTF
TRBV18	NA	NA	16	TRBJ2-3	TGTGCCAGCTCCCAACTTCTAGCGTCCCTAAGAGATACGCAGTATTTT	CASSQLLASLRDTQYF
TRBV7-3	NA	TRBD1	19	TRBJ2-6	TGTGCCAGCAGCTTCCATCCGGGACAGGGTTTGGCTGGGGCCAACGTCCTGACTTTC	CASSFHPGQGLAGANVLTF
TRBV3-1/TRBV3-2	NA	NA	13	TRBJ1-3	TGTGCCAGCAGCCAAGGCGGAGGAAACACCATATATTTT	CASSQGGGNTIYF
TRBV5-4	NA	TRBD1	15	TRBJ1-2	TGTGCCAGCAGCCCCCCGACAGGGTCAAGCTATGGCTACACCTTC	CASSPPTGSSYGYTF
TRBV4-2	few	NA	15	TRBJ2-1	TGTGCCAGCAGCCTCGGCAGGGGGGTGGGGAATGAGCAGTTCTTC	CASSLGRGVGNEQFF
TRBV3-1/TRBV3-2	NA	NA	16	TRBJ1-3	TGTGCCAGCAGCCAAGTTTTCGGCGCGGCTGGAAACACCATATATTTT	CASSQVFGAAGNTIYF
TRBV6-5	NA	TRBD1	16	TRBJ1-2	TGTGCCAGCAGTTACGATGCAGCGGACAGGAACTATGGCTACACCTTC	CASSYDAADRNYGYTF
TRBV18	NA	TRBD1	15	TRBJ1-1	TGTGCCAGCTCACCACCGTCAGGGGGAACAACTGAAGCTTTCTTT	CASSPPSGGTTEAFF
TRBV4-3	NA	NA	15	TRBJ2-2	TGCGCCAGCAGCCAAGATCCCCTAGGTTCCGGGGAGCTGTTTTTT	CASSQDPLGSGELFF
TRBV29-1	NA	NA	11	TRBJ2-1	TGCAGCGGCGGGACCACCAATGAGCAGTTCTTC	CSGGTTNEQFF
TRBV7-6	once	TRBD2	16	TRBJ2-7	TGTGCCAGCAGCAGGGGGTTAGCGGGGGAGTACTACGAGCAGTACTTC	CASSRGLAGEYYEQYF
TRBV19	NA	TRBD2	17	TRBJ2-1	TGTGCCAGTACGAAGGGACTAGCGGGGGGGCCGGGCAATGAGCAGTTCTTC	CASTKGLAGGPGNEQFF
TRBV9	NA	TRBD1	13	TRBJ2-2	TGTGCCAGCAGCGCCAGGGGGACCGGGGAGCTGTTTTTT	CASSARGTGELFF
TRBV18	NA	TRBD1	15	TRBJ1-4	TGTGCCAGCTCACCGTCGACAGGGGGTCGAGAAAAACTGTTTTTT	CASSPSTGGREKLFF
TRBV19	NA	TRBD1	14	TRBJ2-7	TGTGCCAGTAGTACGACAGGGATAAGTCGCGAGCAGTACTTC	CASSTTGISREQYF